This T cell receptor (beta chain) was identified in a study of pediatric ulcerative colitis. Broader study findings: A couple of patients' blood samples yielded substantially fewer templates.

This CDR3 spans 13 amino acids. TCRdb's copy holds only in-frame clones and misses some; the assay was immunoSEQ multiplex PCR. The sample contains fewer than 40,000 clones, roughly four fifths of which appear only once. As regards this clone: No antigen is known for it.

The receptor was isolated from a boy under 18 with severe ulcerative colitis. The chain joins TRBV12-2 to TRBJ1-2; no check of the table's D call, TRBD1, against the DNA was made. TRBV12-2 is shown as a pseudogene. Specimen: blood. The CDR3 nucleotides read TGTGCAAGTCGCCGTAGACAGGGTGAGGGCTACACCTTC. Encoded protein: CASRRRQGEGYTF.